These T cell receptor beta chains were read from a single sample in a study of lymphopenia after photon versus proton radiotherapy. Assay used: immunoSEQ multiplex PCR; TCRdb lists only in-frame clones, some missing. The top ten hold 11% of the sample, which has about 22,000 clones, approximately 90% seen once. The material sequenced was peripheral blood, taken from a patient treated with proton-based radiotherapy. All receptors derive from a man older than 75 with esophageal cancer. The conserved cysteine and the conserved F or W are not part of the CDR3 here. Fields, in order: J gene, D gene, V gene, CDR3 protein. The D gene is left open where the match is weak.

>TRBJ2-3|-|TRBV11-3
ASSWTTTDTQY
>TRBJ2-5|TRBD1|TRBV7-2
ASSLEGQTLADQETQY
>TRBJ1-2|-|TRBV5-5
ASSFDSASGGYT
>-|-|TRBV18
ASSRRGLDEQY
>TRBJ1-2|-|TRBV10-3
AISEGTSNYGYT
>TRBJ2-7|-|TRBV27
ASSSQGPGYEQY
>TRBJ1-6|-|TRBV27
ASSSGQMNSPLH
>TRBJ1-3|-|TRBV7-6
ASSLLGFSGNTIY
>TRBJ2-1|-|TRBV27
ASSLRGRSNEQF
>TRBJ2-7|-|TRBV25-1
ASSEQEGAYEQY
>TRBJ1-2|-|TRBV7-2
ASSLGAYGYT
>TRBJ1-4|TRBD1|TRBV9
ASSEWGQENEKLF
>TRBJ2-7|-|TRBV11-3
ASSSRDAYEQY
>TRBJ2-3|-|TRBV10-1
ASSQVSGYGYADTQY
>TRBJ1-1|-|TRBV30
AWSVPRGGSTEAF
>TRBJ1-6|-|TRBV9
ASSARLEPYSPLH
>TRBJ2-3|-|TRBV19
ASSIAGPRPDTQY
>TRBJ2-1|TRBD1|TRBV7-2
ASTLRTGWDEQF
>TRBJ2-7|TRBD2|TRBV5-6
ASTPGLPIEEQY
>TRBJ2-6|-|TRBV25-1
ASSVGANVLT
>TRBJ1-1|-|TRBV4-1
ASSFRSITNTEAF
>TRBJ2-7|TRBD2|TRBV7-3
ASSLMRLAGYEQY
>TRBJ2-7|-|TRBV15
ATSREFQGRYEQY
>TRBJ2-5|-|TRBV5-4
ASSRLGLGETQY
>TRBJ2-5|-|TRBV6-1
ASTQGHETQY
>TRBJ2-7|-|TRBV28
ASSPPAYEQY
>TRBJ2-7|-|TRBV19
ASSRDDGYEQY
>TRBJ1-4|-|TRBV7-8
ASSLAGQANEKLF
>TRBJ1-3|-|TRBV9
ASSASQGPGNTIY
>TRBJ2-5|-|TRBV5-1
ASSAGLPQETQY
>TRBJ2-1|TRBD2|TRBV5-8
ASSSLGAGGMINEQF
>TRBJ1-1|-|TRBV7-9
ASSPPGQENTEAF
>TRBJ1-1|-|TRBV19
ASKDRETEAF
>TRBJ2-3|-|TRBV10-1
ASSKSGRGTAQY
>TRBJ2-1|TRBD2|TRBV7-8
ASSSSGSLYNEQF
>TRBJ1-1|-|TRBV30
AWAHGQNTEAF
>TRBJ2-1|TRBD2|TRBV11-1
ASSLWRGGNNEQF
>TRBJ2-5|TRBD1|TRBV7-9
ASSAGGQGDRTQY
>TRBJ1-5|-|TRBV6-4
ASSAGGGQPQH
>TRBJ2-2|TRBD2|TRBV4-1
ASSHAGGRAGELF
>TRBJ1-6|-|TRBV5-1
ASSLARGRNSPLH
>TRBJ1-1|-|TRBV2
ASSERQGDYTEAF
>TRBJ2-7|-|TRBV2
ASTRTEYEQY
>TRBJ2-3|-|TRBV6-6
ASSSSTSTQY
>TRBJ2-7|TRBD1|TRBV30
AWSLGTAAYEQY
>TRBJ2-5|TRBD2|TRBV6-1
ASSGLAGGGETQY
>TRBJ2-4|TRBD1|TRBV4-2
ASSPTPGQGINIQY
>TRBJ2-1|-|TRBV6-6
ASSGHLMGNEQF
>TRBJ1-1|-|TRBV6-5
ASSRQATGTEAF
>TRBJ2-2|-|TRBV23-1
AMAAANTGELF
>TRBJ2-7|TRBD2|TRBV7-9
ASSPRLAGENYEQY
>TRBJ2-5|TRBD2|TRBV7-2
ASSLVGLEVWETQY
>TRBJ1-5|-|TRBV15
ATSRDLERRH
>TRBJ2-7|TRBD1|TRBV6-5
ASSETTGNEQY
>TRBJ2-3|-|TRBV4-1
ASSSFGGSTDTQY
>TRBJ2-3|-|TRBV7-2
ASSLRRGAGSTDTQY
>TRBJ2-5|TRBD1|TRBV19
ASSRLTGNGETQY
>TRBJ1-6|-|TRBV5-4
ASSSDSLNSPLH